This passage covers 15 T cell receptor beta chains from one sample sequenced in a study of OX40 agonist ivuxolimab in advanced cancers. Measured with immunoSEQ multiplex PCR; TCRdb has only the in-frame clones, and not every one. The sample includes about 67,000 clones, 80% to 90% of them seen just once. The sequencing here drew on CD4+ or CD8+ T cells sorted from blood, taken in a trial of the OX40 agonist ivuxolimab. The receptors were sampled from an adult with an advanced solid tumor such as melanoma, head and neck, liver or kidney cancer.

The chain joins TRBV30 to TRBJ1-2, with D unresolved. The germline V and J ends were trimmed by 2 bases and 6 bases, with 13 bases remaining between them. The CDR3 is 13 residues long. CDR1 and CDR2 (germline): GTSNPN, SVGIG (reference sequence). CDR3 nucleotides: TGTGCCTGGAGTCCCACACGTTCTGATGGCTACACCTTC. Protein: CAWSPTRSDGYTF.

The chain carries TRBV5-4 and TRBJ2-2; TRBD1 matches 9 bases. Germline V gene data show CDR1 as SGHNT and CDR2 as YYREEE (reference sequence). Losses at the gene ends were 1 base for V and 3 bases for J; bases not matched to a gene: 4. This CDR3 comprises 16 residues. The CDR3 region has the DNA TGTGCCAGCAGCTTGTACAGGGGGCAAGACACCGGGGAGCTGTTTTTT. It yields the protein CASSLYRGQDTGELFF.

This clone appeared a single time. The chain joins TRBV4-2 to TRBJ1-1; 8 positions agree with TRBD1. The trim removed 4 bases at V and 4 bases at J, leaving 14 bases unmatched. Germline CDR1 and CDR2: LGHNA and YNFKEQ. The CDR3 covers 17 residues. DNA of the CDR3: TGTGCCAGCAGCCCAGGGGGCGCAGGAGCTGGAGTCACTGAAGCTTTCTTT. Its protein is CASSPGGAGAGVTEAFF.

The chain recombines TRBV28 with TRBJ1-4, with 7 positions matching TRBD1. Germline CDR1 MDHEN, CDR2 SYDVKM. CDR3 length: 15 residues. V was pared by 4 bases and J by 5 bases, with 7 bases of the junction left unmatched. CDR3: CASSSRQGFNEKLFF. Here the CDR3 DNA reads TGTGCCAGCAGTTCCCGACAGGGCTTCAATGAAAAACTGTTTTTT.

The V and J genes are TRBV21-1 and TRBJ2-5; the table's D call TRBD1 went unverified against the DNA. TRBV21-1 is listed as a pseudogene. The CDR3 has 15 amino acids. The CDR3 region is CASSKANRSEETQYF. Here the CDR3 DNA reads TGTGCCAGCAGCAAAGCCAACAGATCGGAAGAGACCCAGTACTTC.

The J gene is TRBJ1-4, the V gene TRBV2; unclear D gene. The CDR3 totals 15 residues. CDR1 and CDR2 (germline): SNHLY, FYNNEI. With 7 bases removed from V and 3 bases from J, the gap between germline ends came to 15 bases. The CDR3 spells CASKVVRVPNEKLFF. The CDR3 bases are TGTGCCAGCAAAGTCGTACGGGTCCCTAATGAAAAACTGTTTTTT.

The V and J genes are TRBV28 and TRBJ2-7, with 9 bases fitting TRBD1. The ends lost 5 bases at V and 2 bases at J; junction bases unmatched: 7. The CDR3 has 15 amino acids. The germline CDR1 and CDR2 sequences are MDHEN and SYDVKM. CDR3 sequence reads: CASSTGTGIPYEQYF. CDR3 coding DNA: TGTGCCAGCAGTACCGGGACAGGGATCCCCTACGAGCAGTACTTC.

This chain's CDR3 is CASSLVGGSQPQHF. For the CDR3, the DNA is TGTGCCAGCAGCTTGGTAGGGGGGAGTCAGCCCCAGCATTTT. The chain employs TRBV5-5 and TRBJ1-5; TRBD1 is a possible D gene (6 bases). CDR3 size: 14 residues. V dropped 0 bases and J dropped 6 bases, with 10 bases sitting between them. From germline, CDR1 is SGHKS and CDR2 YYEKEE (reference sequence).

This chain joins TRBV7-7 and TRBJ2-5; D may be TRBD1 or TRBD2 (6 bases each). The CDR3 has 13 amino acids. Trimming pared 5 bases from V and 3 bases from J, leaving 10 bases between. Germline V gene sequence: CDR1 SSHAT, CDR2 FNYEAQ (reference sequence). The DNA for the CDR3 is TGTGCCAGCAGCGGGGGGCCGGAAGAGACCCAGTACTTC. Its protein is CASSGGPEETQYF.

The chain recombines TRBV5-1 with TRBJ1-2; 7 bases are shared with TRBD1. Germline CDR1 SGHRS, CDR2 YFSETQ. The CDR3 is 14 residues long. With 0 bases clipped from V and 7 bases from J, the junction kept 6 bases outside the gene matches. CDR3 sequence reads: CASSLGGGESGYTF. For the CDR3, the DNA is TGCGCCAGCAGCTTGGGAGGGGGCGAGTCTGGCTACACCTTC.

This clone was found a few times. The J gene is TRBJ1-1, the V gene TRBV10-3, with D maybe TRBD1 (5 bases). Germline values: CDR1 ENHRY, CDR2 SYGVKD. V shed 1 base and J shed 0 bases, with 18 bases lying between them. The CDR3 contains 18 residues. The CDR3 region is CAISEYQTPRGMNTEAFF. CDR3 in DNA: TGTGCCATCAGTGAGTACCAGACGCCTAGGGGAATGAACACTGAAGCTTTCTTT.

This chain uses TRBV19 with TRBJ1-5; D may be TRBD1 (5 bases). V lost 7 bases and J 2 bases, leaving 9 bases between the germline ends. Germline CDR1 reads LNHDA; CDR2 reads SQIVND (reference sequence). The CDR3 is 13 residues long. CDR3 nucleotides: TGTGCCAGTAACCAGGGAGGCAATCAGCCCCAGCATTTT. It specifies CASNQGGNQPQHF.

J is TRBJ2-1 and V is TRBV5-1, with D possibly being TRBD2 (5 bases). Trimming removed 4 bases from V and 2 bases from J, with 10 bases in between. Germline assignment: CDR1 SGHRS and CDR2 YFSETQ. The CDR3 sequence is 14 residues long. The chain's CDR3 is CASSGADAYNEQFF. CDR3 DNA sequence: TGCGCCAGCAGCGGAGCGGACGCCTACAATGAGCAGTTCTTC.

This sequence joins TRBV18 and TRBJ2-7, with 8 bases that match TRBD1. With V trimmed by 3 bases and J by 4 bases, 5 bases remained unmatched. There are 14 residues in the CDR3. The germline V gene has CDR1 KGHSH and CDR2 LQKENI. Here the CDR3 reads CASSPGRGRYEQYF. In DNA form, the CDR3 reads TGTGCCAGCTCACCGGGCAGGGGGCGTTACGAGCAGTACTTC.

The chain combines TRBV28 with TRBJ2-3, with 14 bases aligning to TRBD2. Germline V CDR1 and CDR2: MDHEN, SYDVKM. This CDR3 has 16 amino acids. J gave up 8 bases and V 4 bases, and 8 bases lay outside the gene matches. CDR3 amino acids: CASSSRLAGGRRTQYF. The CDR3 nucleotides are TGTGCCAGCAGTTCAAGACTAGCGGGGGGGCGGCGTACGCAGTATTTT. Using reference TRBV28 and TRBJ2-3 for the parts outside the CDR3, the full variable domain is DVKVTQSSRYLVKRTGEKVFLECVQDMDHENMFWYRQDPGLGLRLIYFSYDVKMKEKGDIPEGYSVSREKKERFSLILESASTNQTSMYLCASSSRLAGGRRTQYFGPGTRLTVL.